The 2 T cell receptor beta chains given below trace back to one sample, sequenced in a study of T cell repertoires in cytomegalovirus infection. TCRdb re-analysed the reads in MiXCR, keeping a single row per CDR3 protein. The sample records hundreds of thousands of distinct CDR3 sequences, 33% being singletons. What these receptors recognize is not known. The material sequenced was cultured PBMCs, taken from culture after CMV antigen stimulation. These receptors originate from a human donor in good health (CMV status not recorded). Some clones in this sample may be carry-over from other donors' samples.

This chain connects TRBV6-2 or TRBV6-3 to TRBJ1-1; no reliable D call. Germline values: CDR1 MNHEY, CDR2 SVGEGT. V lost 7 bases, J lost 5 bases, and 14 bases lay in between. The CDR3 runs to 13 residues. CDR3: CASNRAEWTEAFF. CDR3 sequence (DNA): TGTGCCAGCAATAGGGCAGAGTGGACTGAAGCTTTCTTT.

This rearrangement joins TRBV20-1 to TRBJ2-1, with D tentatively TRBD2 (6 bases). Germline V gene sequence: CDR1 DFQATT, CDR2 SNEGSKA (reference sequence). The V end lost 6 bases, the J end lost 6 bases, and 18 bases lay between the germline ends. The CDR3 has 14 residues. As DNA, the CDR3 is TGCAGTGCCCACCTAGCCTGGGGAGGCAATGAGCAGTTCTTC. Its translation: CSAHLAWGGNEQFF.